Following are 18 T cell receptor beta chains from one sample sequenced in a study of blood T cell repertoires in COVID-19. Clones were read by immunoSEQ multiplex PCR, and TCRdb kept only the in-frame ones, dropping some. The sample consists of roughly 160,000 clones, 70% to 90% of them appearing once. Material for sequencing was peripheral blood. These receptors were collected from a man aged 40-50 years with acute or convalescent COVID-19.

This clone has a single count. The chain uses TRBV19 and TRBJ2-1; 10 nucleotides agree with TRBD1. Germline lookup yields CDR1 LNHDA and CDR2 SQIVND (reference sequence). This CDR3 is built from 17 residues. V was pared by 3 bases and J by 8 bases, with 13 bases of the junction left unmatched. This CDR3 is CASSMGTGQGGLDEQFF. DNA for the CDR3: TGTGCCAGTAGTATGGGGACCGGACAGGGGGGTCTGGATGAGCAGTTCTTC.

The CDR3 here is CASSELFAVTFLLTEAFF. The CDR3 nucleotides are TGTGCCAGCAGTGAATTATTTGCTGTCACATTTTTATTGACTGAAGCTTTCTTT. The chain links TRBV2 to TRBJ1-1; no firm D call. This CDR3 contains 18 residues. With 2 bases removed from V and 5 bases from J, the gap between germline ends came to 24 bases. Germline CDR1 SNHLY, CDR2 FYNNEI.

This clone was counted between two and nine times. The chain links TRBV19 to TRBJ1-1; TRBD1 aligns across 8 bases. The CDR3 is 15 amino acids. J was trimmed by 1 base and V by 5 bases; bases with no gene match: 6. Germline V gene lookup returns CDR1 LNHDA and CDR2 SQIVND (reference sequence). The CDR3 sequence is CASSGQGAGNTEAFF. CDR3 nucleotides: TGTGCCAGTAGTGGGCAGGGGGCAGGGAACACTGAAGCTTTCTTT.

This clone was picked up a small number of times. Other DNA sequences in the same sample also yield this CDR3. V gene TRBV10-3 combines with J gene TRBJ1-5, with D maybe TRBD1 (5 bases). CDR3 length: 14 amino acids. Per the germline V gene, CDR1 is ENHRY and CDR2 is SYGVKD. Trimming took 2 bases from V and 6 from J, leaving 11 bases between them. CDR3 nucleotide sequence: TGTGCCATCAGTGAGGGGGCGGTTGGTCAGCCCCAGCATTTT. This gives the protein CAISEGAVGQPQHF.

The rearrangement uses TRBV5-1 and TRBJ1-4, with 7 bases fitting TRBD1. The CDR3 runs to 14 residues. V dropped 2 bases and J dropped 8; count of bases not matched to a gene: 6. Germline V gene data show CDR1 as SGHRS and CDR2 as YFSETQ. The CDR3 sequence is CASSLGGAGEKLFF. CDR3 DNA: TGCGCCAGCAGCTTAGGGGGCGCCGGGGAAAAACTGTTTTTT.

V and J are TRBV27 and TRBJ1-3; D gene uncertain. Trimming removed 4 bases from V and 4 bases from J, with 5 bases in between. Germline CDR1 MNHEY, CDR2 SMNVEV (reference sequence). The CDR3 is 12 residues long. In DNA form, the CDR3 reads TGTGCCAGCAGTTCTAGGGGAAACACCATATATTTT. Protein product: CASSSRGNTIYF.

The genes are TRBV20-1 and TRBJ1-1, with a possible D match to TRBD1 (5 bases). Germline V gene lookup returns CDR1 DFQATT and CDR2 SNEGSKA (reference sequence). V lost 5 bases and J 5 bases, leaving 15 bases between the germline ends. The CDR3 has 13 residues. The CDR3 nucleotides are TGCAGTGCTGGTGGGGGAGGGTGGACTGAAGCTTTCTTT. It is translated as CSAGGGGWTEAFF.

CDR3 amino acids: CASSYMGLAGGYTDTQYF. In DNA, the CDR3 is TGCGCCAGCAGCTACATGGGACTAGCGGGGGGTTACACAGATACGCAGTATTTT. V usage is TRBV5-1 and J usage is TRBJ2-3; 15 nucleotides agree with TRBD2. J lost 2 bases, V lost 3 bases, and 7 bases had no gene match. Germline lookup yields CDR1 SGHRS and CDR2 YFSETQ. CDR3 length: 18 amino acids.

This CDR3 is CASSGMDRDGYTF. In DNA, the CDR3 is TGTGCCAGTAGCGGAATGGACAGGGATGGCTACACCTTC. The V gene is TRBV19, the J gene TRBJ1-2; 8 nucleotides align to TRBD1. Germline values: CDR1 LNHDA, CDR2 SQIVND (reference sequence). The junction had 6 bases not matched to a gene; V was cut back by 6 bases and J by 6 bases. This CDR3 contains 13 residues.

The chain couples TRBV5-1 to TRBJ2-1; perhaps TRBD1 as D (5 bases). The V gene's germline CDR1 is SGHRS and CDR2 YFSETQ. V shed 3 bases and J shed 9 bases, with 19 bases lying between them. The CDR3 consists of 15 residues. CDR3 amino acids: CASSSQGVGFGEQFF. In DNA form, the CDR3 reads TGCGCCAGCAGCTCCCAAGGGGTTGGGTTCGGTGAGCAGTTCTTC.

This clone was counted only a few times. The chain uses TRBV2 and TRBJ2-2; tentatively, D is TRBD1 (6 bases). The CDR3 extends over 14 amino acids. Between the trimmed V and J ends, which lost 5 bases and 3 bases, there was a span of 10 bases. CDR1 is SNHLY, CDR2 FYNNEI, per germline. DNA of the CDR3: TGTGCCAGCAGTCCCAGGACAGACACCGGGGAGCTGTTTTTT. This encodes CASSPRTDTGELFF.

The chain joins TRBV7-3 to TRBJ1-1, with 7 bases aligning to TRBD1. Germline values: CDR1 SGHTA, CDR2 FQGTGA. V lost 4 bases and J lost 4; bases outside the gene matches: 6. The length of the CDR3 is 14 residues. The CDR3 nucleotides read TGTGCCAGCAGCTCAGGGGGTGTAGGCACTGAAGCTTTCTTT. It specifies CASSSGGVGTEAFF.

V gene TRBV6-5 combines with J gene TRBJ1-6, with TRBD1 identical over 7 bases. The germline CDR1 and CDR2 sequences are MNHEY and SVGAGI. The CDR3 extends over 13 amino acids. The V gene end was trimmed by 0 bases and the J gene end by 13 bases; junction bases not matched to a gene: 3. The CDR3: CASSYSRQGPLHF. DNA for the CDR3: TGTGCCAGCAGTTACTCAAGACAGGGCCCCCTCCACTTT.

The V and J genes are TRBV7-9 and TRBJ2-1; D is perhaps TRBD2 (6 bases). V shed 5 bases and J shed 6 bases, with 11 bases lying between them. The germline V gene has CDR1 SEHNR and CDR2 FQNEAQ (reference sequence). The CDR3 length is 13 residues. The CDR3 loop is CASSRDFVNEQFF. The DNA of the CDR3 is TGTGCCAGCAGCCGGGACTTCGTCAATGAGCAGTTCTTC.

J is TRBJ2-7 and V is TRBV28; 8 nucleotides match TRBD1. Germline trimming cut 3 bases from V and 6 bases from J; bases unmatched to any gene: 10. The germline gives CDR1 MDHEN, CDR2 SYDVKM. CDR3 size: 15 residues. This CDR3 is CASSLPQTGASEQYF. In DNA, the CDR3 is TGTGCCAGCAGTTTGCCCCAGACAGGGGCGAGCGAGCAGTACTTC.

The V gene is TRBV6-2 or TRBV6-3, the J gene TRBJ2-5, with 7 bases aligning to TRBD2. Germline lookup yields CDR1 MNHEY and CDR2 SVGEGT. The CDR3 runs 14 residues. The trim removed 2 bases at V and 4 bases at J, leaving 4 bases unmatched. The CDR3 coding sequence is TGTGCCAGCAGTTACAAACTAGCGAGAGAGACCCAGTACTTC. This gives the protein CASSYKLARETQYF.

This chain uses TRBV5-3 with TRBJ1-1; 12 bases agree with TRBD1. TRBV5-3 is treated as an ORF (open reading frame) with a function not yet certain. The CDR3 extends over 18 amino acids. J was trimmed by 6 bases and V by 2 bases; bases with no gene match: 14. The CDR3 nucleotides read TGTGCCAGAAGCTTATGGGACAGGGGGCAGGAGATGTTAGCTGAAGCTTTCTTT. As protein: CARSLWDRGQEMLAEAFF.

This chain uses TRBV19 with TRBJ2-1, with D possibly matching TRBD1 (5 bases). Germline CDR1 is LNHDA and CDR2 is SQIVND (reference sequence). The V and J ends lost 4 bases and 1 base respectively, with 14 bases between them. CDR3 length equals 16 residues. CDR3 in amino acids: CASSSAVKGSYNEQFF. CDR3 nucleotides: TGTGCCAGTAGTAGCGCAGTCAAGGGGTCCTACAATGAGCAGTTCTTC. Looking up the rest from reference TRBV19 and TRBJ2-1 gives the full variable domain: DGGITQSPKYLFRKEGQNVTLSCEQNLNHDAMYWYRQDPGQGLRLIYYSQIVNDFQKGDIAEGYSVSREKKESFPLTVTSAQKNPTAFYLCASSSAVKGSYNEQFFGPGTRLTVL.